The clone carrying this T cell receptor (beta chain) has a handful of counts. Its target is unknown. Quantitative molecular-barcoded 5'-RACE generated the TCR beta libraries. One entry per CDR3 protein results from TCRdb running MiXCR on the 5' RACE reads. In the table there are 270,000 or so distinct CDR3 sequences, roughly 18% of which are singletons. The CDR3 totals 18 residues. Trimming at V came to 2 bases and at J to 1 base, leaving 11 bases not matched to a gene. Germline lookup yields CDR1 SGHDN and CDR2 FVKESK. The data were obtained in a study of CD8 T cells in ankylosing spondylitis. Regarding the study as a whole: Apparently characteristic of ankylosing spondylitis blood was a TCR beta motif (roughly eight highly homologous variants).

The chain couples TRBV14 to TRBJ2-5; 9 bases are a match to TRBD1. This TCR derives from a male donor with ankylosing spondylitis or in good health (not recorded which). Sequencing input: blood, either unsorted or a sorted T cell fraction (not recorded which). Written as DNA, the CDR3 is TGTGCCAGCAGCCAAAAGGGACAGGGCTTCAGTAGCCAAGAGACCCAGTACTTC. Translating gives CASSQKGQGFSSQETQYF.